The rows below give T cell receptor beta chains drawn from one sample of a study of T cell repertoires in aging, cancer and after chemotherapy. MiXCR, run by TCRdb on the multiplex PCR reads, gives a single entry per CDR3 protein. The table has over 2,000 distinct CDR3 sequences, around 50% seen once. Sequencing was done on a sample of blood. Receptors originate from a human donor with a blood cancer. Each CDR3 is given with its conserved first and last residue. Fields, in order: V gene, D gene, CDR3 protein. The D gene is left open where the match is weak.

V: TRBV27
D: NA
CDR3: CASNKGLPATYEQYF

V: TRBV11-3
D: TRBD1
CDR3: CASSPGGSRAEKLFF

V: TRBV11-3
D: TRBD2
CDR3: CATKRAGDYEQYF

V: TRBV6-5
D: NA
CDR3: CASSYSTPSTDTQYF

V: TRBV12-3/TRBV12-4
D: NA
CDR3: CASSRGGSNSYEQYF

V: TRBV12-3/TRBV12-4
D: NA
CDR3: CASSLGRRDTQYF

V: TRBV11-3
D: NA
CDR3: CASSLSPMGFSDGEQYF

V: TRBV15
D: NA
CDR3: CATSRDRTGQGNEQFF

V: TRBV6-1
D: NA
CDR3: CASSLVAGVNEQFF

V: TRBV29-1
D: NA
CDR3: CSVEAAGQRHGYTF

V: TRBV27
D: TRBD2
CDR3: CASSLSKDSGTITYEQYF

V: TRBV6-1
D: TRBD2
CDR3: CASTREERSYEQYF

V: TRBV30
D: TRBD1
CDR3: CAWSVNRGHEQYF

V: TRBV19
D: TRBD2
CDR3: CASSMPGGYEQYF

V: TRBV5-6
D: NA
CDR3: CASSPRTQYF

V: TRBV6-2/TRBV6-3
D: NA
CDR3: CASSYVGPIWGNIQYF

V: TRBV6-5
D: NA
CDR3: CASSYSTTDTQYF

V: TRBV5-6
D: TRBD2
CDR3: CASRPGGRAGELFF

V: TRBV20-1
D: NA
CDR3: CSARDPDQPQHF

V: TRBV6-5
D: NA
CDR3: CASSGGTGANVLTF

V: TRBV27
D: TRBD2
CDR3: CASSLRLAGDYEQYF

V: TRBV30
D: TRBD2
CDR3: CAWSTRLASYEQYF

V: TRBV12-3/TRBV12-4
D: NA
CDR3: CASSSGTGAHEQYF

V: TRBV19
D: NA
CDR3: CASSIGLRGYEQYF

V: TRBV6-5
D: TRBD2
CDR3: CASSYGGRPYPGELFF

V: TRBV7-2
D: NA
CDR3: CASSLRLEQFF

V: TRBV6-5
D: TRBD1
CDR3: CASSYWVSGTVKETQYF

V: TRBV5-6
D: NA
CDR3: CASSQDIYEQYF

V: TRBV6-5
D: NA
CDR3: CASSYGGSGANVLTF

V: TRBV27
D: TRBD2
CDR3: CASSLLQREGHGEQFF

V: TRBV6-5
D: NA
CDR3: CASGDGVSGNTIYF

V: TRBV7-2
D: TRBD2
CDR3: CASSLVREETQYF

V: TRBV12-3/TRBV12-4
D: NA
CDR3: CASSLHARQVYNEQFF

V: TRBV12-3/TRBV12-4
D: TRBD2
CDR3: CASRGLADTQYF